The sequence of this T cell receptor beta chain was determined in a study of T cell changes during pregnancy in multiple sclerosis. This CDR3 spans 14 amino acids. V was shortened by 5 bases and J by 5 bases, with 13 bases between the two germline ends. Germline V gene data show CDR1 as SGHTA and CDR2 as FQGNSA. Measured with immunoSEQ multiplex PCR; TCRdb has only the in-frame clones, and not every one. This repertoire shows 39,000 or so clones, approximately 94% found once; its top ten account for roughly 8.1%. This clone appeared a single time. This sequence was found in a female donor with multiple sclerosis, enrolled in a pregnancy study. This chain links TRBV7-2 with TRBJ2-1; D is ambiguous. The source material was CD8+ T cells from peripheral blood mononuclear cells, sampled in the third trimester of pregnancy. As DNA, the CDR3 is TGTGCCAGCAGCCCCCTCCTGGGCGACAATGAGCAGTTCTTC. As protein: CASSPLLGDNEQFF.